Listed here is a single TCR beta chain. Its antigen is currently unknown. Oncomine TCR Beta short-read sequencing was applied to DNA from cultured CD4+ T cells. A single record per CDR3 protein comes from TCRdb applying MiXCR to the PCR reads. Among about 12,000 distinct CDR3 sequences listed, 59% were seen once. This sample's treatment: approximately 11-day PBMC culture with coronavirus spike peptide pools or control peptides (ViraFEST assay). This entry is derived from a study of vaccination and CD4 T cells after COVID-19. For the study at large: Culture controls were given either a CEFX pool, an HIV-1 Nef pool, or no peptide.

Deletions cut 1 base from V and 0 bases from J, with 6 bases between. There are 14 residues in the CDR3. CDR1 is MGHRA and CDR2 is YSYEKL in the germline V gene. The sequence derives from a human donor who had recovered from COVID-19. This chain links TRBV4-1 with TRBJ1-2; D is unresolved. Input material: CD4+ T cells from blood, cultured in vitro. The CDR3 here is CASSQVYTNYGYTF. The CDR3 DNA is TGCGCCAGCAGCCAAGTTTACACTAACTATGGCTACACCTTC.